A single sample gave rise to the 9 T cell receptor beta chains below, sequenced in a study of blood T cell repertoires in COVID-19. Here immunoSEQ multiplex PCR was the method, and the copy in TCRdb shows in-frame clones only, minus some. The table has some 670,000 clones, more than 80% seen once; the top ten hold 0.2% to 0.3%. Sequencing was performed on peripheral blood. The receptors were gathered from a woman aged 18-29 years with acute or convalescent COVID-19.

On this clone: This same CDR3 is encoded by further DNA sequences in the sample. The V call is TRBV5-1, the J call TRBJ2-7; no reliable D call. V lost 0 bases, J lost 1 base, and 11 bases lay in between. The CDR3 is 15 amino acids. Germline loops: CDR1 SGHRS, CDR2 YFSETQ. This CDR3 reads CASSLAWAGSYEQYF. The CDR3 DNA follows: TGCGCCAGCAGCTTGGCCTGGGCAGGTTCCTACGAGCAGTACTTC.

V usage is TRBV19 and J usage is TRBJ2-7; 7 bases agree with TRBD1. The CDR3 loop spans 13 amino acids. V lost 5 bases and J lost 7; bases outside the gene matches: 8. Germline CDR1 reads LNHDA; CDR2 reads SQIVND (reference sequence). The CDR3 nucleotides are TGTGCCAGTAGTTCACAGGGGTCGGTGGAGCAGTACTTC. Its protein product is CASSSQGSVEQYF.

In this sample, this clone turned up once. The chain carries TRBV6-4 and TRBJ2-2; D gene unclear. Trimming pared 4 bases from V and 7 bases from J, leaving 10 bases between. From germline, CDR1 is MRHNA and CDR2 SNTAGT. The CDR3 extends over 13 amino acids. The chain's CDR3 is CASSVSSGGELFF. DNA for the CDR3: TGTGCCAGCAGTGTCAGTTCGGGCGGGGAGCTGTTTTTT.

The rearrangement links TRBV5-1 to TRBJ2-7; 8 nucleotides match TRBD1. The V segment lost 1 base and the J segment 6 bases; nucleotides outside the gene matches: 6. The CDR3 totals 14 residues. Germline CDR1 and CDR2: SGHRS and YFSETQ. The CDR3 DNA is TGCGCCAGCAGCTTGTCCAGGGGGCCTGGCGAGCAGTACTTC. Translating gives CASSLSRGPGEQYF.

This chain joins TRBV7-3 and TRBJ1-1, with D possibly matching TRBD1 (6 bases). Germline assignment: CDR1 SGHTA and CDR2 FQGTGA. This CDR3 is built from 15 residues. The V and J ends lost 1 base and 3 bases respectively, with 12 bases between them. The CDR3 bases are TGTGCCAGCAGCTTAAATGGGGGCGCTCACACTGAAGCTTTCTTT. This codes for CASSLNGGAHTEAFF. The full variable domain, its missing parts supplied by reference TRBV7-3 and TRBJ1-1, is GAGVSQTPSNKVTEKGKYVELRCDPISGHTALYWYRQSLGQGPEFLIYFQGTGAADDSGLPNDRFFAVRPEGSVSTLKIQRTERGDSAVYLCASSLNGGAHTEAFFGQGTRLTVV.

This chain's CDR3 is CARGWRGPTDTQYF. The CDR3, as DNA: TGTGCCAGAGGGTGGCGGGGGCCCACAGATACGCAGTATTTT. The chain employs TRBV5-5 and TRBJ2-3; D might be TRBD2 (7 bases). The V end lost 8 bases, the J end lost 2 bases, and 15 bases lay between the germline ends. The CDR3 is made up of 14 amino acids. In germline, CDR1 is SGHKS, CDR2 YYEKEE (reference sequence).

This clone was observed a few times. CDR3 loop: CASSLIPRSGNTIYF. DNA of the CDR3: TGTGCCAGCAGCTTGATACCCCGGTCTGGAAACACCATATATTTT. This rearrangement joins TRBV7-9 to TRBJ1-3; unclear D gene. CDR3 size: 15 residues. Trimming left V 3 bases short and J 1 base short, with 10 bases between. In germline, CDR1 is SEHNR, CDR2 FQNEAQ (reference sequence).

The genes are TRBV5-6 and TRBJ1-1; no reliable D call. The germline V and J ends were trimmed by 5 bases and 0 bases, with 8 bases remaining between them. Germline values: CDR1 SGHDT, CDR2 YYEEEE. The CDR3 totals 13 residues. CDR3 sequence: CASRNGVNTEAFF. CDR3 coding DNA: TGTGCCAGCAGGAACGGGGTGAACACTGAAGCTTTCTTT.

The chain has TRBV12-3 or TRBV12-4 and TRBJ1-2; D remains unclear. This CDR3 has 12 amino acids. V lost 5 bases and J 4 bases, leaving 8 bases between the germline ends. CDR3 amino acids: CASSQRGYGYTF. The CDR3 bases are TGTGCCAGCAGTCAGAGAGGCTATGGCTACACCTTC.